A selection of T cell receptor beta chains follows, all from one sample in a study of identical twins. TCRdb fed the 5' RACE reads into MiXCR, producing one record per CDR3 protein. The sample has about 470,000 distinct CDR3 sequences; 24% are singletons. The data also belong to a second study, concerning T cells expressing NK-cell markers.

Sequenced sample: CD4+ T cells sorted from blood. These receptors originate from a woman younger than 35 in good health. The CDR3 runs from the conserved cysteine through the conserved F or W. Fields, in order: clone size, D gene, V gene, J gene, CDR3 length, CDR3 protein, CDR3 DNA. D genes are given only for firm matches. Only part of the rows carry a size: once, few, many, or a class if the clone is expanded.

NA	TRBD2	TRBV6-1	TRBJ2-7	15	CATAGAGRGTLGQYF	TGTGCCACCGCTGGAGCGGGGCGGGGAACCTTGGGGCAGTACTTC
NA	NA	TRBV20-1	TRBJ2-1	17	CSARERPPRASYNEQFF	TGCAGTGCTAGAGAGAGGCCCCCCAGGGCCTCCTACAATGAGCAGTTCTTC
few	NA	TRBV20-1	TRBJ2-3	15	CSAMRLAHSTDTQYF	TGCAGTGCCATGCGTTTAGCGCATAGCACAGATACGCAGTATTTT
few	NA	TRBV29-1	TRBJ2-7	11	CSVRETYEQYF	TGCAGCGTTAGAGAAACCTACGAGCAGTACTTC
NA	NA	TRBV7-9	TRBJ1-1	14	CASSLSGVRTEAFF	TGTGCCAGCAGCCTATCAGGGGTGCGGACTGAAGCTTTCTTT
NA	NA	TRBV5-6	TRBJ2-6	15	CAGSPEYSGANVLTF	TGTGCCGGCAGCCCAGAGTACTCTGGGGCCAACGTCCTGACTTTC
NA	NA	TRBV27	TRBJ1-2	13	CASSPRRFNGYTF	TGTGCCAGCAGTCCGCGCCGTTTTAACGGCTACACCTTC
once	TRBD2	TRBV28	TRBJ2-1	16	CASEGSGGKSYNEQFF	TGTGCCTCCGAGGGGAGCGGGGGGAAATCCTACAATGAGCAGTTCTTC
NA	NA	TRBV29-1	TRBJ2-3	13	CSAEGLAADTQYF	TGCAGCGCCGAAGGTTTAGCGGCAGATACGCAGTATTTT
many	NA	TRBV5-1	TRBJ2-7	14	CASSLGQAPYEQYF	TGCGCCAGCAGCTTGGGACAGGCCCCCTACGAGCAGTACTTC
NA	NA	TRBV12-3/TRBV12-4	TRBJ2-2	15	CASSPNPPGGMELFF	TGTGCCAGCAGCCCCAATCCCCCTGGGGGGATGGAGCTGTTTTTT
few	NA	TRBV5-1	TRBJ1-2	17	CASSTAGLGFLLYGYTF	TGCGCCAGCAGCACGGCGGGGTTAGGGTTTCTTCTCTATGGCTACACCTTC
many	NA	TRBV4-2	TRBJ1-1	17	CASSQGGGRDMNTEAFF	TGTGCCAGCAGCCAAGGCGGGGGGCGCGACATGAACACTGAAGCTTTCTTT
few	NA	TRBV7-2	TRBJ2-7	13	CASSLEAGTQQYF	TGTGCCAGCAGCTTAGAAGCCGGGACTCAGCAGTACTTC
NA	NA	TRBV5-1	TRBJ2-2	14	CASSLLDNTGELFF	TGCGCCAGCAGCTTGCTGGACAACACCGGGGAGCTGTTTTTT
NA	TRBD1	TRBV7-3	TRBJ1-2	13	CASSPDRAYGYTF	TGTGCCAGCAGCCCCGACAGGGCCTATGGCTACACCTTC
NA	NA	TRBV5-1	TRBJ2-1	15	CASSPGANLGHEQFF	TGCGCCAGCAGCCCGGGGGCTAACCTGGGACATGAGCAGTTCTTC
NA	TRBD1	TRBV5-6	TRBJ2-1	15	CASSLGGQSYNEQFF	TGTGCCAGCAGCTTGGGGGGACAGTCCTACAATGAGCAGTTCTTC
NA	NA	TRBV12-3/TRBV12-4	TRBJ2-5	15	CASTLGTAVTETQYF	TGTGCCAGCACCCTGGGAACTGCTGTCACGGAGACCCAGTACTTC
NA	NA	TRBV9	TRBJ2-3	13	CASSKVYTDTQYF	TGTGCCAGCAGCAAGGTGTACACAGATACGCAGTATTTT
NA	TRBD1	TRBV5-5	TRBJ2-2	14	CASRAGTGTGELFF	TGTGCCAGCAGGGCCGGGACAGGGACCGGGGAGCTGTTTTTT
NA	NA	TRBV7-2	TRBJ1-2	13	CASSSELARGYTF	TGTGCCAGCAGCTCGGAACTCGCTCGTGGCTACACCTTC
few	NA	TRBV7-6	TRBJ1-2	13	CASSSTPGAGYTF	TGTGCCAGCAGCTCCACCCCAGGGGCTGGCTACACCTTC
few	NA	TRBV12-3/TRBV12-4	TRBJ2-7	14	CASSRGAGRYEQYF	TGTGCCAGCAGTCGGGGAGCAGGGAGGTACGAGCAGTACTTC
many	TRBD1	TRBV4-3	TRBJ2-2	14	CASSQGTGAGELFF	TGCGCCAGCAGCCAAGGGACAGGGGCCGGGGAGCTGTTTTTT
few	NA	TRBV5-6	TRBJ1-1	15	CASSWAGTRNTEAFF	TGTGCCAGCAGCTGGGCAGGGACCAGGAACACTGAAGCTTTCTTT
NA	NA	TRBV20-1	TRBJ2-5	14	CSAREVTSSKTQYF	TGCAGTGCTAGAGAAGTGACTAGTTCGAAGACCCAGTACTTC
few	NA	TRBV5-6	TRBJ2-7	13	CASSSAPSYEQYF	TGTGCCAGCAGCTCCGCGCCATCCTACGAGCAGTACTTC
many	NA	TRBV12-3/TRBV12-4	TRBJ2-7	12	CASSGQFSEQYF	TGTGCCAGCAGCGGACAGTTTTCCGAGCAGTACTTC
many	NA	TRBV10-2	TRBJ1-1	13	CASSSQGRTEAFF	TGCGCCAGCAGTTCTCAGGGGAGGACTGAAGCTTTCTTT
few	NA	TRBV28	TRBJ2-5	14	CASSLSGTKKTQYF	TGTGCCAGCAGTTTATCCGGGACAAAGAAGACCCAGTACTTC
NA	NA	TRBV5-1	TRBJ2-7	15	CASSLGGGDSYEQYF	TGCGCCAGCAGCTTGGGGGGGGGCGACTCCTACGAGCAGTACTTC
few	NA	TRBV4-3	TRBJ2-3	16	CASSQDLRDLTDTQYF	TGCGCCAGCAGCCAAGACCTGCGGGACCTCACAGATACGCAGTATTTT
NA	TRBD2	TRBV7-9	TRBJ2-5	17	CASSSGLAGYPPGTQYF	TGTGCCAGCAGTTCGGGACTAGCGGGATACCCTCCCGGGACCCAGTACTTC
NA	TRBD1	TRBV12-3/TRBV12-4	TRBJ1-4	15	CASGTLRDSREKLFF	TGTGCCAGCGGAACATTGCGGGACAGCCGGGAAAAACTGTTTTTT
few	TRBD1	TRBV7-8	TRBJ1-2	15	CASSHDRGSNYGYTF	TGTGCCAGCAGCCATGACAGGGGCAGTAACTATGGCTACACCTTC
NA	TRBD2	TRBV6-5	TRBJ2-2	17	CASSWLGLFSNTGELFF	TGTGCCAGCAGTTGGTTGGGACTATTCTCGAACACCGGGGAGCTGTTTTTT
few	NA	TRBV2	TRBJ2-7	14	CASDRLTPGNEQYF	TGTGCCAGCGATAGACTTACCCCCGGGAACGAGCAGTACTTC
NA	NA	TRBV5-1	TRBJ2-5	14	CASRSGTDQETQYF	TGCGCCAGCAGAAGCGGGACAGACCAAGAGACCCAGTACTTC
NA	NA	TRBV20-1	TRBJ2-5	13	CSARDGGEETQYF	TGCAGTGCTAGAGACGGAGGTGAAGAGACCCAGTACTTC
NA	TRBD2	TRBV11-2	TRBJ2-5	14	CASRRIAGGETQYF	TGTGCCAGCAGACGAATAGCGGGAGGGGAGACCCAGTACTTC
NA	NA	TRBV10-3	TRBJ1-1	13	CAISIDRNTEAFF	TGTGCCATCAGTATAGACAGGAACACTGAAGCTTTCTTT
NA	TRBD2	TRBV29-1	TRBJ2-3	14	CSGRASGSTDTQYF	TGCAGCGGGCGGGCTAGCGGAAGCACAGATACGCAGTATTTT
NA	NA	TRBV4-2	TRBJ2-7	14	CASSQESRDGEQYF	TGTGCCAGCAGCCAAGAATCTAGGGATGGCGAGCAGTACTTC
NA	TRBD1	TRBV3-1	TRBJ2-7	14	CASSQQGDRGEQYF	TGTGCCAGCAGCCAACAGGGGGACCGCGGGGAGCAGTACTTC
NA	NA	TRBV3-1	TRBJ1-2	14	CASSQEGLQAGYTF	TGTGCCAGCAGCCAAGAAGGACTCCAGGCTGGCTACACCTTC
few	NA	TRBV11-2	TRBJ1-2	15	CASSSWTGAGDGYTF	TGTGCCAGCAGCTCCTGGACCGGGGCCGGAGATGGCTACACCTTC
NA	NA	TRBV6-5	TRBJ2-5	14	CASSYSLGAGTQYF	TGTGCCAGCAGTTACTCATTGGGTGCGGGGACCCAGTACTTC